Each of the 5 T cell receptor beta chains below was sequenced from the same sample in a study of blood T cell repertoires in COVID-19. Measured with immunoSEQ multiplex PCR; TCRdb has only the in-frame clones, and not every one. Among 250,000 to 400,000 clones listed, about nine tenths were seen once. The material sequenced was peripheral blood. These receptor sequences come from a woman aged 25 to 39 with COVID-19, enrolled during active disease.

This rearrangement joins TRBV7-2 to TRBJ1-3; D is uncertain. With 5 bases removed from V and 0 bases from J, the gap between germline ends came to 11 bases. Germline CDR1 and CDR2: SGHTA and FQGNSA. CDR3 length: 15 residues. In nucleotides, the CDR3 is TGTGCCAGCAGCGTAGGACTGATCTCTGGAAACACCATATATTTT. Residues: CASSVGLISGNTIYF.

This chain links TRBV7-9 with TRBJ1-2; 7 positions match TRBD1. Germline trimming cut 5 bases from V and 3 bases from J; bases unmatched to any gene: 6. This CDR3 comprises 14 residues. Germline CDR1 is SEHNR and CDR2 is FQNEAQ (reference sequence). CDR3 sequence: CASSASGTDYGYTF. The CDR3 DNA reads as TGTGCCAGCAGCGCGTCCGGGACAGACTATGGCTACACCTTC.

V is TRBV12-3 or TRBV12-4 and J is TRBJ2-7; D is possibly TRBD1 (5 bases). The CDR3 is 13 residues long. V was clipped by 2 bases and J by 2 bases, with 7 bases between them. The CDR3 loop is CASSLQGTYEQYF. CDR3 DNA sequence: TGTGCCAGCAGTTTACAGGGAACCTACGAGCAGTACTTC.

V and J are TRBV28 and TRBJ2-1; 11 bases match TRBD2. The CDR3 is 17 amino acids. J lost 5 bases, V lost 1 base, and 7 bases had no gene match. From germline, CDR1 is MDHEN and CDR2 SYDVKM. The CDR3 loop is CASSLSPGTSGHNEQFF. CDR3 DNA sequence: TGTGCCAGCAGTTTATCCCCCGGGACTAGCGGTCACAATGAGCAGTTCTTC.

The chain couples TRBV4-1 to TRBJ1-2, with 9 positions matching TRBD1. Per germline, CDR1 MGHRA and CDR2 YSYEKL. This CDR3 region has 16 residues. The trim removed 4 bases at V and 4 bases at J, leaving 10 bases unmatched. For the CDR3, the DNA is TGCGCCAGCAGCCTCCCGGGGACAGGGAACCTCTATGGCTACACCTTC. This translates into CASSLPGTGNLYGYTF.